This T cell receptor (beta chain) is drawn from a study of memory CD4+ T cells and cytomegalovirus serostatus. This clone has only one observation. Single viable CD3+CD4+CD8-CD45RO+ cells were sorted as the memory CD4+ T cells. After thawing, CD4+ T cells were positively selected. Trimming cost V 0 bases and J 3 bases, with 9 bases left between them. CDR3 length equals 15 residues. Germline V gene data show CDR1 as LGHNA and CDR2 as YSLEER. Measured with immunoSEQ multiplex PCR; TCRdb has only the in-frame clones, and not every one. The sample lists 80,000 or so clones, about 73% occurring once. The TCR comes from an adult in good health and CMV-seropositive. Source material: memory CD4+ T cells from blood. The chain carries TRBV4-3 and TRBJ1-5, with a tentative D call TRBD1 (5 bases). In DNA, the CDR3 is TGCGCCAGCAGCCAAGACTTACAGGTCAATCAGCCCCAGCATTTT. This gives the protein CASSQDLQVNQPQHF.